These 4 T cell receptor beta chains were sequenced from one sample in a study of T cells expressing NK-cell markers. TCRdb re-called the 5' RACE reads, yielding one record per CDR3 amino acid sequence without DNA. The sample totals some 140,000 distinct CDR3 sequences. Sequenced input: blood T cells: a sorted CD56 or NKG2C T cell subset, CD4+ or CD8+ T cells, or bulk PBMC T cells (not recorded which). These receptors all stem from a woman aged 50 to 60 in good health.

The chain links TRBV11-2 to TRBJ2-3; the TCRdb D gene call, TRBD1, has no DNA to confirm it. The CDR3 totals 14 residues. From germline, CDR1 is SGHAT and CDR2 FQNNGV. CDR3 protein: CASSPYGAGTRLYF.

The CDR3 is CACWDTVSDEQFF. The chain uses TRBV30 and TRBJ2-1; there is no DNA to check the TCRdb D call of TRBD1. Germline V gene lookup returns CDR1 GTSNPN and CDR2 SVGIG (reference sequence). This CDR3 region has 13 residues. Filled out from reference TRBV30 and TRBJ2-1, the complete variable domain reads SQTIHQWPATLVQPVGSPLSLECTVEGTSNPNLYWYRQAAGRGLQLLFYSVGIGQISSEVPQNLSASRPQDRQFILSSKKLLLSDSGFYLCACWDTVSDEQFFGPGTRLTVL.

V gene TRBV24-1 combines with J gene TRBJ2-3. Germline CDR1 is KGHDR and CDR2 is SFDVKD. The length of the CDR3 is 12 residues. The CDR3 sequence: CATLDRTDTQYF.

The CDR3 here is CASSVSGSSYEQYF. This rearrangement joins TRBV25-1 to TRBJ2-7; no DNA is available, so the TRBD2 call from TCRdb remains unchecked. The length of the CDR3 is 14 residues. Germline V gene data show CDR1 as MGHDK and CDR2 as SYGVNS.